These 22 T cell receptor beta chains share one sample of origin, sequenced in a study of siplizumab effects on memory and regulatory T cells. Profiling relied on immunoSEQ multiplex PCR, and the TCRdb table lists in-frame clones only, not all of them. The sample lists tens of thousands of clones, approximately 96% seen once, with roughly 0.033% in the top ten. Sequenced: naive CD4+ T cells sorted from blood. The receptors stem from a human donor in good health.

This chain connects TRBV10-1 to TRBJ1-1; D call uncertain. The length of the CDR3 is 14 residues. Germline CDR1 is WNHNN and CDR2 is SYGVQD (reference sequence). Deletions cut 3 bases from V and 1 base from J, with 9 bases between. The CDR3 nucleotides are TGCGCCAGCAGTGACACCCGGGGGAACACTGAAGCTTTCTTT. This gives the protein CASSDTRGNTEAFF.

The chain joins TRBV4-1 to TRBJ1-2; no reliable D call. With 4 bases removed from V and 1 base from J, the gap between germline ends came to 10 bases. The germline CDR1 and CDR2 sequences are MGHRA and YSYEKL. This CDR3 comprises 14 residues. The CDR3 sequence is CASSPGVFNYGYTF. Here the CDR3 DNA reads TGCGCCAGCAGCCCGGGCGTCTTTAACTATGGCTACACCTTC.

The CDR3 bases are TGTGCCAGTAGTATCAGGACTTGGGCCAACGTCCTGACTTTC. As protein: CASSIRTWANVLTF. The gene calls are TRBV19 and TRBJ2-6; possibly TRBD2 for D (5 bases). The V end was cut by 3 bases, the J end by 5 bases, with 8 bases between. CDR3 length equals 14 residues. Germline-derived CDR1 and CDR2 are LNHDA and SQIVND (reference sequence).

CDR3 in amino acids: CASSPALPAANTEAFF. The CDR3 nucleotides read TGTGCCAGCTCACCAGCCCTCCCAGCGGCGAACACTGAAGCTTTCTTT. The chain employs TRBV18 and TRBJ1-1; D unclear. The V and J ends lost 2 bases and 1 base respectively, with 14 bases between them. The germline V gene encodes CDR1 KGHSH and CDR2 LQKENI. The CDR3 runs to 16 residues.

The chain carries TRBV11-2 and TRBJ1-1; D ambiguous. This CDR3 contains 13 residues. Germline V gives CDR1 SGHAT, CDR2 FQNNGV. The V and J ends lost 2 bases and 8 bases respectively, with 12 bases between them. CDR3 nucleotide sequence: TGTGCCAGCAGCTTACTTTTGTACGGAGAAGCTTTCTTT. The encoded protein is CASSLLLYGEAFF.

This sequence joins TRBV9 and TRBJ1-6; possible D gene TRBD1, 6 bases. This CDR3 contains 17 residues. Germline values: CDR1 SGDLS, CDR2 YYNGEE. Trimming cost V 3 bases and J 10 bases, with 23 bases left between them. The CDR3 loop is CASSGASGQGSWSPLHF. CDR3 DNA: TGTGCCAGCAGCGGGGCCTCGGGGCAGGGGAGTTGGTCACCCCTCCACTTT.

The gene calls are TRBV5-1 and TRBJ2-1; D might be TRBD1 (5 bases). V was cut by 5 bases and J by 6 bases, with 12 bases left in between. The germline V gene has CDR1 SGHRS and CDR2 YFSETQ. The CDR3 has 13 residues. As DNA, the CDR3 is TGCGCCAGCAGTGGGGCAGGGTTCAATGAGCAGTTCTTC. This sequence encodes CASSGAGFNEQFF.

The chain uses TRBV19 and TRBJ1-1; weak D call: TRBD1 (5 bases). This CDR3 region has 14 residues. CDR1 is LNHDA, CDR2 SQIVND, per germline (reference sequence). Trimming stripped 6 bases from V and 2 bases from J, with 13 bases between. DNA for the CDR3: TGTGCCAGTAGCGCAGGGAGACTTAACACTGAAGCTTTCTTT. It yields the protein CASSAGRLNTEAFF.

The V call is TRBV7-7, the J call TRBJ2-7; D is undetermined. The CDR3 runs 17 residues. Trimming stripped 2 bases from V and 4 bases from J, with 21 bases between. Per germline, CDR1 SSHAT and CDR2 FNYEAQ (reference sequence). This CDR3 is CASSLHPDGNLNYEQYF. The CDR3 nucleotides are TGTGCCAGCAGCTTACATCCCGACGGCAACCTTAATTACGAGCAGTACTTC.

This chain joins TRBV19 and TRBJ1-6, with 7 positions matching TRBD1. V lost 7 bases to trimming and J lost 7 bases; unmatched junction nucleotides: 7. The CDR3 length is 14 residues. CDR1 is LNHDA and CDR2 is SQIVND in the germline V gene (reference sequence). CDR3 sequence: CASTAGTENSPLHF. Here the CDR3 DNA reads TGTGCCAGTACCGCCGGGACAGAAAATTCACCCCTCCACTTT.

This chain joins TRBV18 and TRBJ1-3; D is uncertain. Germline V CDR1 and CDR2: KGHSH, LQKENI. There are 14 residues in the CDR3. V dropped 3 bases and J dropped 0 bases, with 6 bases sitting between them. The CDR3, as DNA: TGTGCCAGCTCACCTTCAGCCTCTGGAAACACCATATATTTT. Amino acids: CASSPSASGNTIYF. Filled out from reference TRBV18 and TRBJ1-3, the complete variable domain reads NAGVMQNPRHLVRRRGQEARLRCSPMKGHSHVYWYRQLPEEGLKFMVYLQKENIIDESGMPKERFSAEFPKEGPSILRIQQVVRGDSAAYFCASSPSASGNTIYFGEGSWLTVV.

The genes are TRBV12-5 and TRBJ1-4, with D hard to call. The CDR3 runs 11 residues. CDR1 LGHNT and CDR2 FRNRAP come from the germline V gene. V was clipped by 6 bases and J by 8 bases, with 7 bases between them. The CDR3 DNA reads TGTGCTAGTGGAGAATTCGAAAAACTGTTTTTT. This codes for CASGEFEKLFF.

The chain has TRBV6-5 and TRBJ1-1, with a possible D match to TRBD1 (5 bases). This CDR3 is 14 amino acids long. Germline CDR1 is MNHEY and CDR2 is SVGAGI. V was shortened by 5 bases and J by 3 bases, with 13 bases between the two germline ends. DNA of the CDR3: TGTGCCAGCAGTAATGGGGGGTCCGACACTGAAGCTTTCTTT. This translates into CASSNGGSDTEAFF.

The V and J genes are TRBV28 and TRBJ2-7; 10 nucleotides match TRBD1. V trimming: 7 bases; J trimming: 4 bases; junction bases outside the gene matches: 7. CDR1 and CDR2 (germline): MDHEN, SYDVKM. The CDR3 has 14 residues. CDR3 region: CASIGGTGEYEQYF. The CDR3 coding sequence is TGTGCCAGCATTGGAGGGACAGGGGAATACGAGCAGTACTTC.

This clone was recorded only once. The chain recombines TRBV6-1 with TRBJ2-1, with 10 bases lining up with TRBD2. The CDR3 runs 15 residues. With 4 bases clipped from V and 3 bases from J, the junction kept 3 bases outside the gene matches. Germline CDR1 reads MNHNS; CDR2 reads SASEGT. Written as DNA, the CDR3 is TGTGCCAGCAGTGGGCCTAGCGGGGGCTACAATGAGCAGTTCTTC. Amino acids: CASSGPSGGYNEQFF.

This clone was detected once. The chain has TRBV18 and TRBJ2-3, with 11 nucleotides matching TRBD2. The junction had 4 bases not matched to a gene; V was cut back by 0 bases and J by 5 bases. The CDR3 has 16 residues. Germline V CDR1 and CDR2: KGHSH, LQKENI. The CDR3 spells CASSPPASGGRDTQYF. The CDR3 DNA reads TGTGCCAGCTCACCACCGGCTAGCGGGGGGAGAGATACGCAGTATTTT.

The chain couples TRBV27 to TRBJ2-1; 10 bases are shared with TRBD1. This CDR3 is built from 15 residues. Germline CDR1 reads MNHEY; CDR2 reads SMNVEV (reference sequence). Unmatched junction bases numbered 9, after V lost 5 bases and J lost 8 bases. The CDR3 sequence: CASSIGTGVLDEQFF. As DNA, the CDR3 is TGTGCCAGCAGTATCGGGACAGGGGTATTGGATGAGCAGTTCTTC.

The chain combines TRBV9 with TRBJ1-1; TRBD1 agrees at 7 bases. The CDR3 covers 14 residues. Per germline, CDR1 SGDLS and CDR2 YYNGEE. V shed 4 bases and J 2 bases; nucleotides not matched to a gene: 5. The CDR3 DNA is TGTGCCAGCAGCCCGGGACAGAGAAACACTGAAGCTTTCTTT. This codes for CASSPGQRNTEAFF.

The CDR3 DNA reads TGTGCCAGTGTGAGCAACACCATATATTTT. Translating it yields CASVSNTIYF. This chain joins TRBV7-9 and TRBJ1-3; unclear D gene. Per germline, CDR1 SEHNR and CDR2 FQNEAQ (reference sequence). V was shortened by 9 bases and J by 7 bases, with 7 bases between the two germline ends. This CDR3 has 10 amino acids. Full variable domain (rest looked up from reference TRBV7-9 and TRBJ1-3): DTGVSQNPRHKITKRGQNVTFRCDPISEHNRLYWYRQTLGQGPEFLTYFQNEAQLEKSRLLSDRFSAERPKGSFSTLEIQRTEQGDSAMYLCASVSNTIYFGEGSWLTVV.

V usage is TRBV5-6 and J usage is TRBJ2-7; D call uncertain. This CDR3 has 14 amino acids. V was shortened by 0 bases and J by 3 bases, with 10 bases between the two germline ends. In germline, CDR1 is SGHDT, CDR2 YYEEEE. In nucleotides, the CDR3 is TGTGCCAGCAGCTTGGGGCGTCAGAACTACGAGCAGTACTTC. Its translation: CASSLGRQNYEQYF. The full variable domain, in which reference TRBV5-6 and TRBJ2-7 provide the parts outside the CDR3, is DAGVTQSPTHLIKTRGQQVTLRCSPKSGHDTVSWYQQALGQGPQFIFQYYEEEERQRGNFPDRFSGHQFPNYSSELNVNALLLGDSALYLCASSLGRQNYEQYFGPGTRLTVT.

V gene TRBV5-1 combines with J gene TRBJ1-4; D remains unclear. This CDR3 is built from 14 residues. V was shortened by 3 bases and J by 7 bases, with 13 bases between the two germline ends. CDR1 and CDR2 from the germline V gene are SGHRS and YFSETQ. The CDR3 sequence: CASSSGQAGEKLFF. In DNA form, the CDR3 reads TGCGCCAGCAGCTCTGGCCAGGCGGGTGAAAAACTGTTTTTT.

J is TRBJ2-6 and V is TRBV5-6; perhaps D is TRBD1 or TRBD2 (6 bases each). The V and J ends lost 3 bases and 0 bases respectively, with 19 bases between them. The CDR3 length is 19 residues. The V gene's germline CDR1 is SGHDT and CDR2 YYEEEE. The CDR3 is CASSSYESGAHSGANVLTF. The CDR3 DNA reads TGTGCCAGCAGCTCCTATGAGTCGGGGGCCCACTCTGGGGCCAACGTCCTGACTTTC.